This T cell receptor (beta chain) was sequenced during a study of T cell changes during pregnancy in multiple sclerosis (dated by TCRdb to about 2019). A note on the overall study: The study looked at changes in the T cell repertoire across pregnancy in women with multiple sclerosis.

A note on this clone: Its antigen is unknown. One base away there is no much larger clone; base qualities are not given.

Library generation was performed with the immunoSEQ multiplex PCR assay. TCRdb limited this immuneACCESS table to in-frame rearrangements with V and J called. A share of clones is missing; checked studies link under half to unresolved V genes, and the rest is unexplained. The sample table contains about 22,000 clones; only one count was recorded for around 93% of them. The ten largest clones represent roughly 7% of the sample. A distance of 17 bases separates the germline ends of V and J, which lose 11 bases and 0 bases respectively. Inclusive of the bounding cysteine and phenylalanine, the CDR3 is 15 residues long. Only the CDR3 region is kept as DNA, spanning 45 bases read in frame from base 1. The germline V gene specifies SNHLY as CDR1 and FYNNEI as CDR2.

This sequence was found in a female donor with multiple sclerosis, enrolled in a pregnancy study. Sequences were derived from CD8+ T cells from peripheral blood mononuclear cells, sampled in the third trimester of pregnancy. The V and J genes are TRBV2 and TRBJ2-1; matching of 6 bases hints at TRBD1 as the D gene. Read as DNA, the sequence is TGTGCCTCCTCCGGCAGGGACAACTCCTACAATGAGCAGTTCTTC. This translates into CASSGRDNSYNEQFF.